This TCR beta chain is drawn from a study of blood T cell repertoires in COVID-19. Trimming removed 5 bases at V and 2 bases at J, with 27 bases between. Germline assignment: CDR1 SEHNR and CDR2 FQNEAQ (reference sequence). The CDR3 consists of 19 residues. TCRdb keeps only in-frame clones here, not all; method: immunoSEQ multiplex PCR. The sample contains around 25,000 clones, 90% of which appear only once. The specimen sequenced was peripheral blood. This TCR came from a human donor in a cohort sampled during active COVID-19. The chain couples TRBV7-9 to TRBJ1-2; maybe TRBD1 (6 bases). The CDR3 is CASSTSDRGDNGENYGYTF. The CDR3 nucleotides are TGTGCCAGCAGCACATCCGACCGTGGGGACAACGGGGAGAACTATGGCTACACCTTC.